One sample yielded the 10 T cell receptor beta chains listed below, sequenced in a study of post-analysis software for immune sequencing data. These receptors' antigens are unknown. Whole-study findings and limits: TRBV5-6, TRBV5-1 and TRBV20-1 were among several TRBV segments more frequent in patients than controls.

The TCR beta cDNA libraries carried unique molecular identifiers. Each CDR3 protein gets one entry after TCRdb re-called the PCR reads with MiXCR. The table shows over 700,000 distinct CDR3 sequences, with less than 35% occurring only once. The specimen sequenced was blood. Receptor source: a girl between 10 and 17 years old with multiple sclerosis.

The CDR3 protein is CASSYASGGGTQYF. The DNA of the CDR3 is TGTGCCAGCAGTTACGCTAGCGGGGGTGGGACCCAGTACTTC. The J gene is TRBJ2-5, the V gene TRBV6-6; 10 bases are a match to TRBD2. CDR1 and CDR2 (germline): MNHNY, SVGAGI (reference sequence). The V and J ends lost 2 bases and 7 bases, in that order; junction bases with no gene match: 4. This CDR3 comprises 14 residues.

This clonotype was picked up a small number of times. This chain links TRBV29-1 with TRBJ1-3; 9 bases agree with TRBD1. After removal of 6 bases from V and 4 bases from J, the junction contained 4 bases not matched to a gene. Germline CDR1 SQVTM, CDR2 ANQGSEA. The CDR3 extends over 13 amino acids. CDR3 in amino acids: CSVRTGVGNTIYF. The CDR3 DNA follows: TGCAGCGTCCGGACAGGGGTGGGAAACACCATATATTTT.

This chain links TRBV12-3 or TRBV12-4 with TRBJ1-5; no reliable D call. CDR3 length equals 13 residues. Between the trimmed V and J ends, which lost 2 bases and 4 bases, there was a span of 6 bases. The DNA of the CDR3 is TGTGCCAGCAGTTTAATAGGGAATCAGCCCCAGCATTTT. Translated: CASSLIGNQPQHF.

The rearrangement uses TRBV20-1 and TRBJ2-3; 9 nucleotides match TRBD2. CDR1 DFQATT and CDR2 SNEGSKA come from the germline V gene (reference sequence). V dropped 6 bases and J dropped 2; count of bases not matched to a gene: 12. The CDR3 runs to 16 residues. The CDR3 DNA reads TGCAGTGCCCCCCCCTGGGGCGGGAGGGACACAGATACGCAGTATTTT. Encoded protein: CSAPPWGGRDTDTQYF.

V is TRBV4-3 and J is TRBJ2-5; 10 bases are a match to TRBD2. Germline lookup yields CDR1 LGHNA and CDR2 YSLEER. V lost 1 base to trimming and J lost 11 bases; unmatched junction nucleotides: 19. The CDR3 runs to 18 residues. The CDR3 coding sequence is TGCGCCAGCAGCCAAGTTTTCTCCGGACTAGCGGACCCCAATGAGCAGTACTTC. Translated, it gives CASSQVFSGLADPNEQYF.

In its sample, this clonotype was seen once. The rearrangement joins TRBV12-5 to TRBJ2-1; no clear D gene. CDR1 is LGHNT, CDR2 FRNRAP, per germline. The CDR3 runs 12 residues. Trimming removed 7 bases at V and 7 bases at J, with 11 bases between. This CDR3 reads CASAKNTNEQFF. The CDR3 region has the DNA TGTGCTAGTGCCAAAAATACGAATGAGCAGTTCTTC. The variable domain in full, with the rest retrieved from reference TRBV12-5 and TRBJ2-1, is DARVTQTPRHKVTEMGQEVTMRCQPILGHNTVFWYRQTMMQGLELLAYFRNRAPLDDSGMPKDRFSAEMPDATLATLKIQPSEPRDSAVYFCASAKNTNEQFFGPGTRLTVL.

This clonotype was detected a few times. The V call is TRBV29-1, the J call TRBJ2-6, with D tentatively TRBD2 (6 bases). Trimming removed 7 bases from V and 2 bases from J, with 9 bases in between. From germline, CDR1 is SQVTM and CDR2 ANQGSEA. The CDR3 consists of 13 residues. In DNA, the CDR3 is TGCAGCGCTTGGGGGGCTGGGGCCAACGTCCTGACTTTC. Translating gives CSAWGAGANVLTF.

The V gene is TRBV7-2, the J gene TRBJ1-3; D might be TRBD1 (5 bases). Germline loops: CDR1 SGHTA, CDR2 FQGNSA. Trimming stripped 5 bases from V and 2 bases from J, with 16 bases between. CDR3 length: 16 amino acids. The CDR3 region has the DNA TGTGCCAGCAGCCGCAGCCCTGGGGGTACTGGAAACACCATATATTTT. Translated, it gives CASSRSPGGTGNTIYF. Filled out from reference TRBV7-2 and TRBJ1-3, the complete variable domain reads GAGVSQSPSNKVTEKGKDVELRCDPISGHTALYWYRQSLGQGLEFLIYFQGNSAPDKSGLPSDRFSAERTGGSVSTLTIQRTQQEDSAVYLCASSRSPGGTGNTIYFGEGSWLTVV.

The V gene is TRBV20-1, the J gene TRBJ1-5; maybe TRBD1 (6 bases). Trimming removed 6 bases from V and 9 bases from J, with 18 bases in between. This CDR3 region has 13 residues. CDR1 is DFQATT, CDR2 SNEGSKA, per germline (reference sequence). The CDR3, as DNA: TGCAGTGCAACGGCCGAGGGGGGAGGGCCCCAGCATTTT. This encodes CSATAEGGGPQHF.

The chain employs TRBV5-1 and TRBJ1-2; D possibly corresponds to TRBD1 (5 bases). The CDR3 runs 15 residues. The V end was cut by 4 bases, the J end by 4 bases, with 17 bases between. Per the germline V gene, CDR1 is SGHRS and CDR2 is YFSETQ. CDR3 in amino acids: CASSTYGGGPYGYTF. For the CDR3, the DNA is TGCGCCAGCAGCACGTACGGGGGGGGTCCCTATGGCTACACCTTC.